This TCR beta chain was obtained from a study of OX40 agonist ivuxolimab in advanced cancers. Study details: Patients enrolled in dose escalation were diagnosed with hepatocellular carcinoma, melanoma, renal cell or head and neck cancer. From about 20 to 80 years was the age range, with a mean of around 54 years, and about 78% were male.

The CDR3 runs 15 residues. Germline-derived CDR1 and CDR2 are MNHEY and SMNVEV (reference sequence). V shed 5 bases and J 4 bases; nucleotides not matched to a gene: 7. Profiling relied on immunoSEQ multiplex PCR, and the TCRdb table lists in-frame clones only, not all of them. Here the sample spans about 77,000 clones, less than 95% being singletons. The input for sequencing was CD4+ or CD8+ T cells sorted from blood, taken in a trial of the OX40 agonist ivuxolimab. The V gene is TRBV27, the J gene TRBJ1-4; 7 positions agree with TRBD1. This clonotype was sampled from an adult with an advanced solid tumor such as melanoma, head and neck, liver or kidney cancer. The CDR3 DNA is TGTGCCAGCAGTATACGACAGGGAGGTAATGAAAAACTGTTTTTT. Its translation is CASSIRQGGNEKLFF.